This T cell receptor beta chain was sequenced in a study of beta chain features in type 1 diabetes. On the study more broadly: Sorted cells, more than 95,000,000 in number, were examined across all samples. General observations from the study: For patients, the naive, central memory and Treg TCRB repertoires appeared more alike than for healthy donors.

On average, the one heparinised blood draw given by each donor was approximately 120 mL. As to this clone: Its matching antigen is unknown.

Since all of the isolated RNA was reverse transcribed, expressed TCRB transcripts were what got sequenced. Mean read depth for naive, central memory and regulatory T cell samples was some 3.8 million reads. Sequencing used immunoSEQ multiplex PCR; TCRdb keeps in-frame clones, though not all of them. This table holds about 360,000 clones, 10% to 15% found once. Per the germline V gene, CDR1 is KGHSH and CDR2 is LQKENI. The CDR3 extends over 13 amino acids. Trimming cost V 2 bases and J 4 bases, with 9 bases left between them. The chain is built from TRBV18 and TRBJ2-7; D is ambiguous. The TCR was taken from a man younger than 35 in good health. Sequenced input: naive CD4+ T cells from blood. In DNA, the CDR3 is TGTGCCAGCTCACCAGTCCGAGAATACGAGCAGTACTTC. As protein: CASSPVREYEQYF.